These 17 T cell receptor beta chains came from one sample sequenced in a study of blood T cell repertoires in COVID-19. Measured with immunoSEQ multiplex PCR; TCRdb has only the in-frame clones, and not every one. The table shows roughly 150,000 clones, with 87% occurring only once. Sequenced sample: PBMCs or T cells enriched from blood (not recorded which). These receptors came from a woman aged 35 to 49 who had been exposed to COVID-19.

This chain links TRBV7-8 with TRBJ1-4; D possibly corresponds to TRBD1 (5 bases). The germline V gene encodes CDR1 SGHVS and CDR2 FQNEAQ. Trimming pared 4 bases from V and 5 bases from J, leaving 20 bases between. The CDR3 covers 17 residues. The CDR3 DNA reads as TGTGCCAGCAGCTCCTCCCGCGGGGGGGGAATAAATGAAAAACTGTTTTTT. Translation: CASSSSRGGGINEKLFF.

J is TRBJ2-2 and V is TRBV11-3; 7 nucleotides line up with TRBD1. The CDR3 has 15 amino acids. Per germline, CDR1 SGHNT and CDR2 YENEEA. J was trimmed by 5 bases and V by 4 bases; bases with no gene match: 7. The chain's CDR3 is CASSYRDSITGELFF. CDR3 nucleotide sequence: TGTGCCAGCAGCTACCGGGACAGTATTACCGGGGAGCTGTTTTTT.

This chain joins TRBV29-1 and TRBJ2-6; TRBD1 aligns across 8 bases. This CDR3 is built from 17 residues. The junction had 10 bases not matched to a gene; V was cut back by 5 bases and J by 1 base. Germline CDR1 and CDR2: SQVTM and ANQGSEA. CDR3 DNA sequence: TGCAGCGTTCTCTCCGGACAGGGCTATTCTGGGGCCAACGTCCTGACTTTC. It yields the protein CSVLSGQGYSGANVLTF.

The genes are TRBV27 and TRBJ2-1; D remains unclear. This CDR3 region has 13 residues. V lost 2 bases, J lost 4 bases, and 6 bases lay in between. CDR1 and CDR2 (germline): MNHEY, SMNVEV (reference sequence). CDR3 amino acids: CASSLQVYNEQFF. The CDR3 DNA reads TGTGCCAGCAGTTTACAGGTATACAATGAGCAGTTCTTC.

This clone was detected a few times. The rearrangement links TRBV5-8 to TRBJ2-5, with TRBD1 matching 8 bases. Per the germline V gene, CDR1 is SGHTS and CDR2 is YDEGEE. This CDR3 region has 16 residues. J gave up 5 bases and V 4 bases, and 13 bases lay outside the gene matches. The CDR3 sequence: CASSPGQASRSETQYF. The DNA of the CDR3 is TGTGCCAGCAGCCCGGGACAGGCCTCCCGTTCGGAGACCCAGTACTTC.

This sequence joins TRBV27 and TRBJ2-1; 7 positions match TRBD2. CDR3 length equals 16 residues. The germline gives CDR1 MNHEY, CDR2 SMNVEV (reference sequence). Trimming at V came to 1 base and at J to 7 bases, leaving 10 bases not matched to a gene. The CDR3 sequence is CASSLLASGMGNEQFF. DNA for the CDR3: TGTGCCAGCAGTTTATTGGCTAGCGGCATGGGGAATGAGCAGTTCTTC.

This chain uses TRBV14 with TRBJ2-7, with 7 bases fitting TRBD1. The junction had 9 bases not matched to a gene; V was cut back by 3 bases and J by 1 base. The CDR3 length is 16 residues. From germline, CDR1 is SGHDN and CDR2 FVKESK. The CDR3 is CASSQNQGQQSYEQYF. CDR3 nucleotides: TGTGCCAGCAGCCAGAACCAGGGACAGCAATCCTACGAGCAGTACTTC.

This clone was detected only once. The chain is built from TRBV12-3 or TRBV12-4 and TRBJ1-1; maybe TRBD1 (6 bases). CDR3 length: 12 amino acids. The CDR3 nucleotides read TGTGCTTCAGTTGGGGGGGCGACTGAAGCTTTCTTT. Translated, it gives CASVGGATEAFF.

In DNA form, the CDR3 reads TGTGCCAGCTCCTCGGGGGGGTACACTGAAGCTTTCTTT. This codes for CASSSGGYTEAFF. The chain has TRBV18 and TRBJ1-1, with D perhaps matching TRBD1 (5 bases). The V gene's germline CDR1 is KGHSH and CDR2 LQKENI. The CDR3 loop spans 13 amino acids. The V gene lost 6 bases and the J gene lost 3 bases, with 11 bases spanning the gap.

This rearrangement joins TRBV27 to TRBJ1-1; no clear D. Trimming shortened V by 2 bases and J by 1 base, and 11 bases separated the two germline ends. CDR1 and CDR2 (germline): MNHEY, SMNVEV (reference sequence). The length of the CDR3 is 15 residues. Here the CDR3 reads CASSLSGNKNTEAFF. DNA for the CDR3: TGTGCCAGCAGTTTAAGTGGTAACAAGAACACTGAAGCTTTCTTT.

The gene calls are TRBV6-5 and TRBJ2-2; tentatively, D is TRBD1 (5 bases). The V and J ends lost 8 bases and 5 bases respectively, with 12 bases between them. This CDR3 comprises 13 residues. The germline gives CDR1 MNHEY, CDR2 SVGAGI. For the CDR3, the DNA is TGTGCCAGCGGCTTCCAGGGTACCGGGGAGCTGTTTTTT. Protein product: CASGFQGTGELFF.

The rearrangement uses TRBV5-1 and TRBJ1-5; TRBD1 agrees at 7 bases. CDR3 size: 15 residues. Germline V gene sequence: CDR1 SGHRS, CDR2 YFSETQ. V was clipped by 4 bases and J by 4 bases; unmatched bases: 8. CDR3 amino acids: CASSPMGQKNQPQHF. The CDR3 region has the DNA TGCGCCAGCAGCCCGATGGGACAGAAGAATCAGCCCCAGCATTTT.

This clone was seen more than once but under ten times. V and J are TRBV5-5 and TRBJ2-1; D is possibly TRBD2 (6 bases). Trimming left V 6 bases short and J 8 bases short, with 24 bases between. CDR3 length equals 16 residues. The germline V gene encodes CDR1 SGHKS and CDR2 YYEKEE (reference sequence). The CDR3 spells CASTESRRENDHEQFF. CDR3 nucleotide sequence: TGTGCCAGCACCGAATCGAGACGGGAGAATGATCATGAGCAGTTCTTC.

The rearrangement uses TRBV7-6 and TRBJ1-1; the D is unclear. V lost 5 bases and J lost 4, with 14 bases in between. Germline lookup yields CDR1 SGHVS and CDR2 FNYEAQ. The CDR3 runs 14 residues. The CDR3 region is CASSTSEAVTEAFF. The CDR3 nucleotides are TGTGCCAGCAGCACTAGTGAGGCGGTCACTGAAGCTTTCTTT.

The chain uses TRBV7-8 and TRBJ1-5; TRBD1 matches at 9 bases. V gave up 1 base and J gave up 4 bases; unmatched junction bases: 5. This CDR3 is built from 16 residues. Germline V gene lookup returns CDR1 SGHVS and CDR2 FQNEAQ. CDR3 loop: CASSLVDRGANQPQHF. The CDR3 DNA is TGTGCCAGCAGCTTAGTCGACAGGGGGGCGAATCAGCCCCAGCATTTT.

CDR3 DNA: TGTGCCAGCAGCCAAGGGCGGGGGGGCATCACTGAAGCTTTCTTT. This codes for CASSQGRGGITEAFF. The rearrangement links TRBV3-1 (or the pseudogene TRBV3-2) to TRBJ1-1; weak D call: TRBD1 (6 bases). Germline loops: CDR1 LGHDT, CDR2 YNNKEL (reference sequence). Trimming pared 1 base from V and 4 bases from J, leaving 13 bases between. The CDR3 has 15 amino acids.

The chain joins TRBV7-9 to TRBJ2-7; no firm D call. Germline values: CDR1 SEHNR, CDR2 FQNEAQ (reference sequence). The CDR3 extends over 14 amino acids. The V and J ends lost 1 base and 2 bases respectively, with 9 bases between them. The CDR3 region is CASSLGIRAYEQYF. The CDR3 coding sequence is TGTGCCAGCAGCTTAGGTATTCGCGCCTACGAGCAGTACTTC.